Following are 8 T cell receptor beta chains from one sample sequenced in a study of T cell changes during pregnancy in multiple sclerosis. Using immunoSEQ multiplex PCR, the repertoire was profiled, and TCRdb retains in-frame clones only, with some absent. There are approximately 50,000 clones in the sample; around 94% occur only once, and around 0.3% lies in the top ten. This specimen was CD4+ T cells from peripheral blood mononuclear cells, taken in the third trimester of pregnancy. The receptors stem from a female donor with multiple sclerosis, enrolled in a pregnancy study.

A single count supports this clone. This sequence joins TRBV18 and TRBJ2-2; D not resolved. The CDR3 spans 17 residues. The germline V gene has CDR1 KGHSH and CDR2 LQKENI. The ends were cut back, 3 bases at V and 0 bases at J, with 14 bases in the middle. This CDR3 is CASSPNSANTNTGELFF. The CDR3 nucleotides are TGTGCCAGCTCACCGAACAGTGCAAATACGAACACCGGGGAGCTGTTTTTT. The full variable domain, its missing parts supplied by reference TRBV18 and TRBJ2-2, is NAGVMQNPRHLVRRRGQEARLRCSPMKGHSHVYWYRQLPEEGLKFMVYLQKENIIDESGMPKERFSAEFPKEGPSILRIQQVVRGDSAAYFCASSPNSANTNTGELFFGEGSRLTVL.

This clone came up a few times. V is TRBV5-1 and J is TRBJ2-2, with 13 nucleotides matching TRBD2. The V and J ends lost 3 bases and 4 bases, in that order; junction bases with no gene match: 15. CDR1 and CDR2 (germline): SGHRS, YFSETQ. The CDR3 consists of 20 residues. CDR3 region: CASSSPPRTSGSSRTGELFF. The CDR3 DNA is TGCGCCAGCAGCTCCCCCCCAAGGACTAGCGGGAGTTCTCGCACCGGGGAGCTGTTTTTT.

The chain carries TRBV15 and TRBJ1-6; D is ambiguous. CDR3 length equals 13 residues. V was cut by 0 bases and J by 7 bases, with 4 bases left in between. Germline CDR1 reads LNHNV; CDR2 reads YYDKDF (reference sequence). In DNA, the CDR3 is TGTGCCACCAGCAGAGACGAGAATTCACCCCTCCACTTT. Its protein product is CATSRDENSPLHF. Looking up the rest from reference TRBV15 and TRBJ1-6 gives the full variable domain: DAMVIQNPRYQVTQFGKPVTLSCSQTLNHNVMYWYQQKSSQAPKLLFHYYDKDFNNEADTPDNFQSRRPNTSFCFLDIRSPGLGDTAMYLCATSRDENSPLHFGNGTRLTVT.

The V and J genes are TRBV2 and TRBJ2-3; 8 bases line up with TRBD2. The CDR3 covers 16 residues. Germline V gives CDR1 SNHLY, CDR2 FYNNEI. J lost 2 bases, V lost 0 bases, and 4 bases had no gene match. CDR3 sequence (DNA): TGTGCCAGCAGTGAAGCTGGCGGGGGGTTCACAGATACGCAGTATTTT. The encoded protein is CASSEAGGGFTDTQYF. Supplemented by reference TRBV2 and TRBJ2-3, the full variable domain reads EPEVTQTPSHQVTQMGQEVILRCVPISNHLYFYWYRQILGQKVEFLVSFYNNEISEKSEIFDDQFSVERPDGSNFTLKIRSTKLEDSAMYFCASSEAGGGFTDTQYFGPGTRLTVL.

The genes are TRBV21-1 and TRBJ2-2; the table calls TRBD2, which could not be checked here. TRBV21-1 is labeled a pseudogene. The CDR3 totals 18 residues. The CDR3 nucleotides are TGTGCCAGCACACCGATTAAAACAAGAGAGGGAGTCACCGGGGAGCTGTTTTTT. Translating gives CASTPIKTREGVTGELFF.

The CDR3 sequence is CASATSGLSSYNEQFF. The CDR3 coding sequence is TGTGCCAGTGCGACTAGCGGGTTAAGCTCCTACAATGAGCAGTTCTTC. The chain couples TRBV19 to TRBJ2-1; 10 bases fit TRBD2. The CDR3 runs to 16 residues. Looked up from germline, CDR1 is LNHDA and CDR2 is SQIVND (reference sequence). The ends lost 8 bases at V and 0 bases at J; junction bases unmatched: 7.

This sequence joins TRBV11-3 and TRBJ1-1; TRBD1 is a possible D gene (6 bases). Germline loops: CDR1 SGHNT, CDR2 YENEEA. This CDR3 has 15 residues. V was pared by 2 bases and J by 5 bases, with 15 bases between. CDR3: CASSLMGGGLTEAFF. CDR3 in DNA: TGTGCCAGCAGCTTAATGGGAGGGGGTTTAACTGAAGCTTTCTTT.

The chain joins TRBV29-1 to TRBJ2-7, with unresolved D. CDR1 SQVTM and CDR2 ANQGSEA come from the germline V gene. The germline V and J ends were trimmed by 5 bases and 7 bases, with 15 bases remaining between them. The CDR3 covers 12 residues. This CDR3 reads CSVTASSREQYF. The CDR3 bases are TGCAGCGTTACGGCTAGTTCTAGGGAGCAGTACTTC.